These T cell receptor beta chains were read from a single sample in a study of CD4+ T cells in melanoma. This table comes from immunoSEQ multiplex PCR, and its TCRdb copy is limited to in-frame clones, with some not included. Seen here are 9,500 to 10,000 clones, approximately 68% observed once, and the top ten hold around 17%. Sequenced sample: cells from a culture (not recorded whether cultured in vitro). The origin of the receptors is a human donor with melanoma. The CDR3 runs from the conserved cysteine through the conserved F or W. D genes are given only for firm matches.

CDR3aa: CASSVSEGVEQYF
d_gene: NA
v_gene: TRBV2
j_gene: TRBJ2-7

CDR3aa: CASSPGDRNTGELFF
d_gene: NA
v_gene: TRBV7-3
j_gene: TRBJ2-2

CDR3aa: CASSRSVGNQPQHF
d_gene: NA
v_gene: TRBV2
j_gene: TRBJ1-5

CDR3aa: CASSYSGGDYEQYF
d_gene: TRBD2
v_gene: TRBV6-5
j_gene: TRBJ2-7

CDR3aa: CASSDRADTGELFF
d_gene: TRBD1
v_gene: TRBV5-1
j_gene: TRBJ2-2

CDR3aa: CASSPVPTSEQYF
d_gene: NA
v_gene: TRBV7-6
j_gene: TRBJ2-7

CDR3aa: CAAGGGYEQYF
d_gene: TRBD2
v_gene: TRBV2
j_gene: TRBJ2-7

CDR3aa: CATSRDRRAGELFF
d_gene: NA
v_gene: TRBV15
j_gene: TRBJ2-2

CDR3aa: CASSLRQGGEQYF
d_gene: NA
v_gene: TRBV7-6
j_gene: TRBJ2-7

CDR3aa: CASSGRNLHYGYTF
d_gene: NA
v_gene: TRBV6-1
j_gene: TRBJ1-2

CDR3aa: CASSLALTSGNTIYF
d_gene: NA
v_gene: TRBV7-9
j_gene: TRBJ1-3

CDR3aa: CASSETGAVGKLFF
d_gene: TRBD1
v_gene: TRBV7-9
j_gene: TRBJ1-4

CDR3aa: CASSLEASGGATRKTQYF
d_gene: TRBD2
v_gene: TRBV11-2
j_gene: TRBJ2-5

CDR3aa: CASSVGAQNTGELFF
d_gene: NA
v_gene: TRBV7-9
j_gene: TRBJ2-2

CDR3aa: CATSSYRGGAFSPGLGFF
d_gene: TRBD2
v_gene: TRBV15
j_gene: TRBJ2-1

CDR3aa: CASSGTSGGIGEQFF
d_gene: TRBD2
v_gene: TRBV6-4
j_gene: TRBJ2-1

CDR3aa: CAISEPISMDNSDTQYF
d_gene: NA
v_gene: TRBV6-1
j_gene: TRBJ2-3

CDR3aa: CASRALDRSNEQYF
d_gene: NA
v_gene: TRBV7-2
j_gene: TRBJ2-7

CDR3aa: CAISDRGNAGYTF
d_gene: NA
v_gene: TRBV10-3
j_gene: TRBJ1-2

CDR3aa: CSVEKSRGGSRVYGNTIYF
d_gene: NA
v_gene: TRBV29-1
j_gene: TRBJ1-3

CDR3aa: CASRDRFTGELFF
d_gene: NA
v_gene: TRBV6-1
j_gene: TRBJ2-2

CDR3aa: CASSLDRGNSPLHF
d_gene: TRBD1
v_gene: TRBV7-8
j_gene: TRBJ1-6

CDR3aa: CASRTTDGGYGYTF
d_gene: NA
v_gene: TRBV6-6
j_gene: TRBJ1-2